Reported below is one TCR beta chain. Many counts were recorded for this clonotype. The antigen this receptor binds is unknown. Base qualities are not at hand, and no much larger clone is one base apart. To synthesize cDNA, template-switch 5'RACE was performed with a primer carrying a 10-nucleotide random unique molecular identifier so that each TCR transcript was tagged. Every sequencing run yielded over 160 million TCR-beta sequences covering 15-18 subjects. The RNeasy kit was used to extract total RNA. Using the KAPA Real-time Library Amplification kit, TCR-beta VDJ regions were amplified with primers for the TCR constant region and the 5'RACE anchor. Sample indexes and Illumina adaptors were added in a first PCR, after which library yield was increased in a second PCR. After purification with Ampure beads, the TCR product of roughly 650 bp was size-selected on a 2% E-gel SizeSelection system. Library quality was checked on a Bioanalyzer, concentration was measured with Qubit, and libraries were quantified with the Kapa Library Quantification kit before pooling. An Illumina HiSeq 2500 was used to sequence the libraries paired-end at 2 x 150 bp. To increase sequence diversity, about 25-30% phiX was spiked into each library pool. Per the source publication's procedure: Quality-filtered reads were processed with the UMI-based MiGEC pipeline, and over 80% of raw TCR sequences were removed by the MiGEC pipeline during error correction. IMGT germline references were used for alignment of VDJ genes, and clonotypes were defined by a unique CDR3 amino acid sequence together with V-J genes. VDJtools evaluated clonal expansion, Shannon diversity and CDR3 relatedness (CalcPairwiseDistances, ClusterSamples); CLCbio workbench built phylogenetic trees. A clone was classed as expanded if it had 8 or more unique UMIs, a cutoff based on coefficient-of-variation modelling across technical triplicates. Through fastp at Q25 and MiXCR, TCRdb rebuilt clones from the public reads, retaining in-frame beta chains. Identical CDR3 proteins give one entry, which carries the most common genes and DNA. None of the V and J calls come from the authors' own analysis; TCRdb made them. The sample table holds tens of thousands of distinct CDR3 sequences, of which roughly 14% were seen once. Of the sample, approximately 3.6% is held by the ten largest clones.

Sorted-subset TCR libraries were prepared from about a million sorted CD4+ or CD8+ T cells. Peripheral blood was subjected to Ficoll-Hypaque density gradient centrifugation to isolate PBMCs, which were then cryopreserved in liquid nitrogen. The study also sequenced paired sorted CD4+ and CD8+ subsets from healthy controls, HAM/TSP patients and MS patients. The CDR3 measures 15 amino acids from cysteine to phenylalanine. Left in the record is the CDR3 DNA by itself, 45 bases read in frame from the first base. Ends trimmed: V by 2 bases, J by 4 bases; bases unmatched to a gene: 5. CDR1 KGHSH and CDR2 LQKENI are derived from the germline V gene. This sample is part of a study of neurological immune-mediated disorders (dated by TCRdb to between 2017 and 2020). Background for the entire study: Peripheral blood TCR-beta repertoires from patients with HTLV-I-associated myelopathy (HAM/TSP), patients with multiple sclerosis, and healthy controls were compared in the study using UMI-based sequencing. The cohort included about 66 subjects: 14 with HAM/TSP, around 34 with multiple sclerosis, and around 20 healthy controls. The 90 to 110 TCR-beta libraries included longitudinal samples, technical triplicates and paired sorted CD4+ and CD8+ T-cell subsets alongside PBMC samples. Overall study results and their limits: No identical CDR3 amino acid sequences were shared among expanded clones across subjects, suggesting private TCR-beta repertoires in all groups. TCR clonal expansion was greatest in HAM/TSP patients and smallest in MS patients, who ranked below even healthy controls.

The sample consisted of CD4+ T cells from blood. The chain uses TRBV18 and TRBJ1-1; TRBD1 fits 9 bases in the junction. The clonotype was recovered from a woman aged 55-70 years with HTLV-1-associated myelopathy (HAM/TSP). The sequenced DNA: TGTGCCAGCTCACCATCCACAGGGGGCGGCACTGAAGCTTTCTTT. Translation gives CASSPSTGGGTEAFF.